A single sample gave rise to the 21 T cell receptor beta chains below, sequenced in a study of OX40 agonist ivuxolimab in advanced cancers. TCRdb's copy holds only in-frame clones and misses some; the assay was immunoSEQ multiplex PCR. The sample shows roughly 100,000 clones, 90% of them seen only once. This specimen consisted of CD4+ or CD8+ T cells sorted from blood, obtained in a trial of the OX40 agonist ivuxolimab. Receptors were obtained from an adult with an advanced solid tumor such as melanoma, head and neck, liver or kidney cancer.

The chain recombines TRBV18 with TRBJ2-7; TRBD1 is a possible D gene (6 bases). This CDR3 spans 14 amino acids. Trimming stripped 5 bases from V and 2 bases from J, with 13 bases between. Germline V lookup: CDR1 KGHSH, CDR2 LQKENI. The CDR3 loop reads CASSSTGTTYEQYF. For the CDR3, the DNA is TGTGCCAGCTCATCCACCGGGACAACCTACGAGCAGTACTTC.

This rearrangement joins TRBV29-1 to TRBJ2-2; a weak D match, TRBD1 (5 bases). From germline, CDR1 is SQVTM and CDR2 ANQGSEA. The CDR3 extends over 12 amino acids. Trimming took 7 bases from V and 6 from J, leaving 12 bases between them. In DNA, the CDR3 is TGCAGCGGTATCTTGGGGCCCGGGGAGCTGTTTTTT. Its translation: CSGILGPGELFF.

This sequence joins TRBV10-2 and TRBJ1-5; 11 bases agree with TRBD1. Germline CDR1 is WSHSY and CDR2 is SAAADI. Germline trimming cut 6 bases from V and 1 base from J; bases unmatched to any gene: 2. CDR3 length: 15 residues. The CDR3 reads CASSRDRGSNQPQHF. The DNA of the CDR3 is TGCGCCAGCAGCCGGGACAGGGGGAGCAATCAGCCCCAGCATTTT.

V and J are TRBV5-1 and TRBJ1-1; 11 bases match TRBD1. Germline V lookup: CDR1 SGHRS, CDR2 YFSETQ. The ends lost 4 bases at V and 5 bases at J; junction bases unmatched: 7. The CDR3 spans 15 residues. CDR3 nucleotides: TGCGCCAGCAGCCTTGAGGGACAGGGGGTTACTGAAGCTTTCTTT. It specifies CASSLEGQGVTEAFF.

The rearrangement uses TRBV28 and TRBJ2-7; no definite D call. This CDR3 region has 14 residues. The V end was cut by 5 bases, the J end by 4 bases, with 15 bases between. The V gene's germline CDR1 is MDHEN and CDR2 SYDVKM. This CDR3 reads CASSPLDLLYEQYF. Here the CDR3 DNA reads TGTGCCAGCAGTCCCCTCGACCTTCTTTACGAGCAGTACTTC.

This clone was detected a few times. The chain carries TRBV5-1 and TRBJ1-1; possibly TRBD1 for D (5 bases). CDR1 is SGHRS, CDR2 YFSETQ, per germline. This CDR3 has 14 residues. V was trimmed by 2 bases and J by 11 bases, leaving 19 bases between them. DNA for the CDR3: TGCGCCAGCAGCTTTGGGGGAATTCGAGAAAGCGCTTTCTTT. This codes for CASSFGGIRESAFF.

Of note for this clone: Other DNA sequences of this sample code for an identical CDR3. This rearrangement joins TRBV29-1 to TRBJ1-1; unclear D gene. Trimming stripped 6 bases from V and 1 base from J, with 21 bases between. The CDR3 sequence is 16 residues long. Germline V CDR1 and CDR2: SQVTM, ANQGSEA. The CDR3 here is CSVTPAGRRPNTEAFF. CDR3 bases: TGCAGCGTCACCCCGGCAGGCCGACGACCGAACACTGAAGCTTTCTTT.

This chain connects TRBV14 to TRBJ1-2; D not certain. Trimming stripped 5 bases from V and 8 bases from J, with 18 bases between. This CDR3 is built from 14 residues. Per the germline V gene, CDR1 is SGHDN and CDR2 is FVKESK. This CDR3 reads CASSFRTASGGYTF. The DNA for the CDR3 is TGTGCCAGCAGCTTCCGGACGGCGTCGGGCGGCTACACCTTC. Based on the CDR3 plus reference TRBV14 and TRBJ1-2, the full variable domain is EAGVTQFPSHSVIEKGQTVTLRCDPISGHDNLYWYRRVMGKEIKFLLHFVKESKQDESGMPNNRFLAERTGGTYSTLKVQPAELEDSGVYFCASSFRTASGGYTFGSGTRLTVV.

The V call is TRBV6-1, the J call TRBJ2-7; TRBD1 matches at 8 bases. Germline lookup yields CDR1 MNHNS and CDR2 SASEGT. V lost 4 bases and J lost 1; bases outside the gene matches: 3. The CDR3 extends over 14 amino acids. The CDR3 sequence: CASSVQGASYEQYF. The CDR3 region has the DNA TGTGCCAGCAGTGTGCAGGGGGCTTCCTACGAGCAGTACTTC.

The chain joins TRBV30 to TRBJ1-4, with D possibly TRBD1 on 5 matching bases. Germline V gene lookup returns CDR1 GTSNPN and CDR2 SVGIG (reference sequence). This CDR3 is 13 amino acids long. V was pared by 1 base and J by 5 bases, with 8 bases between. The CDR3 coding sequence is TGTGCCTGGAGTGGGACAAACAATGAAAAACTGTTTTTT. It is translated as CAWSGTNNEKLFF.

The CDR3 DNA is TGCGCCAGCAGTGAGACAGGGGTTCGGGACATTCAGTACTTC. Its translation is CASSETGVRDIQYF. The chain recombines TRBV10-1 with TRBJ2-4, with 7 bases that match TRBD1. CDR3 length: 14 amino acids. Germline loops: CDR1 WNHNN, CDR2 SYGVQD (reference sequence). V lost 2 bases, J lost 8 bases, and 6 bases stayed unmatched.

This clone was seen a single time. The genes are TRBV30 and TRBJ1-1; weak D call: TRBD1 (5 bases). Per germline, CDR1 GTSNPN and CDR2 SVGIG (reference sequence). The CDR3 extends over 15 amino acids. Trimming removed 2 bases at V and 4 bases at J, with 17 bases between. This CDR3 reads CAWSREVGRGTEAFF. CDR3 DNA sequence: TGTGCCTGGAGTCGCGAGGTGGGGAGGGGCACTGAAGCTTTCTTT.

V usage is TRBV5-5 and J usage is TRBJ2-1; D gene unclear. The germline V gene encodes CDR1 SGHKS and CDR2 YYEKEE (reference sequence). V was pared by 3 bases and J by 4 bases, with 8 bases between. The CDR3 has 13 amino acids. CDR3 bases: TGTGCCAGCAGCTACAACCCGTACAATGAGCAGTTCTTC. It is translated as CASSYNPYNEQFF.

This rearrangement joins TRBV28 to TRBJ2-7; D unresolved. Germline V gene sequence: CDR1 MDHEN, CDR2 SYDVKM. V dropped 3 bases and J dropped 1 base, with 7 bases sitting between them. The CDR3 has 13 residues. CDR3 loop: CASSFPASYEQYF. The CDR3 DNA is TGTGCCAGCAGTTTCCCAGCTTCCTACGAGCAGTACTTC.

This clone was seen once. The genes are TRBV6-5 and TRBJ2-7, with 7 bases matching TRBD1. CDR1 is MNHEY, CDR2 SVGAGI, per germline. The CDR3 is made up of 14 amino acids. The V and J ends lost 4 bases and 5 bases, in that order; junction bases with no gene match: 8. The DNA for the CDR3 is TGTGCCAGCAGTTTCGACAGGGTAGTCGACGAGCAGTACTTC. This translates into CASSFDRVVDEQYF.

The V and J genes are TRBV5-4 and TRBJ2-5; 11 bases fit TRBD2. CDR3 length: 15 residues. V was pared by 3 bases and J by 5 bases, with 6 bases of the junction left unmatched. The germline V gene encodes CDR1 SGHNT and CDR2 YYREEE (reference sequence). CDR3 nucleotide sequence: TGTGCCAGCAGCTCGAGACTAGCGGGGTGGGAGACCCAGTACTTC. It codes for CASSSRLAGWETQYF.

This clone was observed a single time. V and J are TRBV5-5 and TRBJ2-7; perhaps TRBD1 as D (6 bases). This CDR3 is built from 14 residues. In germline, CDR1 is SGHKS, CDR2 YYEKEE (reference sequence). The V end was cut by 5 bases, the J end by 0 bases, with 12 bases between. The CDR3 region has the DNA TGTGCCAGCAGGACTACAGGGAGCTCCTACGAGCAGTACTTC. Translated: CASRTTGSSYEQYF.

The V call is TRBV29-1, the J call TRBJ2-1; D is perhaps TRBD1 or TRBD2 (5 bases each). Germline V gene lookup returns CDR1 SQVTM and CDR2 ANQGSEA. The CDR3 consists of 14 residues. Trimming shortened V by 6 bases and J by 0 bases, and 12 bases separated the two germline ends. CDR3 coding DNA: TGCAGCGTAGATCCAGGGAGCTCCTACAATGAGCAGTTCTTC. Translated: CSVDPGSSYNEQFF.

The J gene is TRBJ2-3, the V gene TRBV10-2; 8 nucleotides match TRBD2. Germline CDR1 reads WSHSY; CDR2 reads SAAADI. With 0 bases clipped from V and 5 bases from J, the junction kept 10 bases outside the gene matches. CDR3 length equals 17 residues. This chain's CDR3 is CASSESTSGWRVDTQYF. CDR3 coding DNA: TGCGCCAGCAGTGAGTCAACTAGCGGCTGGCGGGTAGATACGCAGTATTTT.

V is TRBV28 and J is TRBJ2-5; possibly TRBD1 or TRBD2 for D (6 bases each). V lost 2 bases, J lost 7 bases, and 11 bases lay in between. Germline CDR1 and CDR2: MDHEN and SYDVKM. This CDR3 region has 13 residues. This CDR3 is CASSLGGRGTQYF. CDR3 DNA: TGTGCCAGCAGTTTAGGGGGGCGGGGGACCCAGTACTTC.

This rearrangement joins TRBV6-5 to TRBJ2-1; D gene unclear. Germline V gene sequence: CDR1 MNHEY, CDR2 SVGAGI. The V gene lost 5 bases and the J gene lost 1 base, with 6 bases spanning the gap. The CDR3 totals 13 residues. The CDR3 loop reads CASSLRSYNEQFF. As DNA, the CDR3 is TGTGCCAGCAGTCTAAGATCCTACAATGAGCAGTTCTTC.